Detailed here is one T cell receptor beta chain. The source of the sample is a study of blood T cell repertoires in COVID-19. Study in general: The United States, Italy and Spain provided the acute and convalescent COVID-19 samples. T cells, B-cell-depleted T cells, or PBMCs supplied cDNA or gDNA.

Original handling: Reference gene primer amplification gave nucleated cell count estimates. Generated by immunoSEQ multiplex PCR, the TCRdb table keeps only in-frame clones and is missing some. Clonal size and the V and J genes are those of that table, whereas D and trimming came from the DNA. Of about 130,000 clones listed, about 80% are singletons. This CDR3 is 15 amino acids long. The V gene's germline CDR1 is MNHNY and CDR2 SVGAGI (reference sequence). Trimming removed 4 bases from V and 6 bases from J; junction bases left unmatched: 3. The V and J genes are TRBV6-6 and TRBJ2-2; TRBD2 agrees at 12 bases. Sequencing was done on a sample of peripheral blood. The receptor was isolated from a woman in her fifties or sixties with acute or convalescent COVID-19. CDR3 nucleotides: TGTGCCAGCAGTTTTCGACTAGCGGGAGCCGGGGAGCTGTTTTTT. Amino acids: CASSFRLAGAGELFF.